This T cell receptor (beta chain) emerged from a study of OX40 agonist ivuxolimab in advanced cancers. The count of this clone is one. Its antigen is not known. Points from the study as a whole: Which antigen the expanded peripheral T cells recognized is unknown. Averaging showed that CD8+ T cells had more expanded clones than CD4+ did.

Measured with immunoSEQ multiplex PCR; TCRdb has only the in-frame clones, and not every one. The sample has 15,000 or so clones, over 75% seen once. This CDR3 contains 14 residues. CDR1 is SQVTM, CDR2 ANQGSEA, per germline. V was cut by 6 bases and J by 5 bases, with 20 bases left in between. Specimen: CD4+ or CD8+ T cells sorted from blood, collected in a trial of the OX40 agonist ivuxolimab. This sequence originates from an adult with an advanced solid tumor such as melanoma, head and neck, liver or kidney cancer. The gene calls are TRBV29-1 and TRBJ2-7, with a possible D match to TRBD2 (6 bases). The CDR3 protein is CSVGGRNSWDEQYF. CDR3 sequence (DNA): TGCAGCGTGGGAGGACGGAACTCCTGGGACGAGCAGTACTTC.